This T cell receptor (beta chain) was sequenced for a study of blood T cell repertoires in COVID-19 (dated by TCRdb to 2018 to 2021). Regarding the research as a whole: Samples covering the acute and convalescent phases of COVID-19 were provided by collaborators in the United States, Italy and Spain. The prospective study material was composed of cDNA or gDNA derived from T cells, B-cell-depleted T cells, or PBMCs. Deeply sampled blood TCRbeta repertoires from subjects exposed to, actively infected with, or recovered from COVID-19 were included in the dataset. The repertoires were released in a freely available public database intended as a resource for research on the immune response to SARS-CoV-2. The samples were drawn from two sources: the first 160 participants of the ongoing ImmuneRACE study, and 1,000 to 1,500 subjects contributed by 6 global collaborators. The sample metadata nearly always contained a de-identified subject ID, COVID-19 status, age in years and sex. Where HLA class I and class II types were available, the types were taken from metadata supplied by the sample provider, not from assay-based typing.

Overall study outcomes, separate from this receptor: Clinical and demographic metadata were provided uncurated, with the amount varying by source and participant.

In regard to this clone: Its specific antigen is unknown. Base qualities are not recorded, but no much larger clone differs from it by a single base.

The collaborating institutions used their own protocols to collect whole blood in K2EDTA tubes. For TCRbeta analysis, collaborators shipped samples as frozen whole blood, isolated PBMCs, or DNA extracted from either of those sample types. TCRbeta CDR3 regions were amplified from genomic DNA by means of the immunoSEQ Assay, a bias-controlled multiplex PCR. The authors' analysis ran thus. The number of nucleated cells in each sample was estimated by amplification of reference gene primers within the assay. To quantify the absolute abundance of each unique TCRbeta CDR3 rearrangement, sequence reads were collapsed and filtered. For each sample, productive Simpson clonality was calculated by taking the square root of Simpson's diversity index across productive rearrangements. Held by TCRdb, this immuneACCESS table contains in-frame sequences only and omits some clones. Under half of the omission traces to an unresolved V gene where checked; the cause of the rest is unknown. V, J and clone size derive from that table, while D and trimming were established from the DNA sequence. The sample table contains 70,000 to 100,000 clones; only one count was recorded for around 75% of them. The ten biggest clones cover roughly 4% of the sample.

The CDR3 holds 14 amino acids from the cysteine to the phenylalanine. Here the CDR3 DNA is all that survives: 42 bases in frame from base 1. The CDR1 and CDR2 encoded by the germline V gene are SGHRS and YFSETQ. Trimming leaves V shorter by 4 bases and J shorter by 1 base, with the junction holding 2 bases beyond the gene matches. The chain uses TRBV5-1 and TRBJ1-1; 9 middle bases align to TRBD1. The TCR sequence derives from a woman aged 50 to 60 with acute or convalescent COVID-19. Source material: peripheral blood. The DNA is as follows: TGCGCCAGCAGCAAGGACAGGGGGAACACTGAAGCTTTCTTT. This translates into CASSKDRGNTEAFF.